The 29 T cell receptor beta chains below all came from one sample that was sequenced in a study of beta chain features in type 1 diabetes. Study conclusions and caveats: All four CD4+ subsets of Type 1 diabetes patients contained TCRB CDR3s that were moderately but significantly shorter.

These receptors' targets are unknown. The study reverse transcribed the entire isolated RNA, so it sequenced expressed TCRB transcripts. The table came from immunoSEQ multiplex PCR; TCRdb's copy has only in-frame clones and leaves some out. Seen here are around 600,000 clones, around 12% observed once, and the top ten hold roughly 0.12%. What was sequenced was naive CD4+ T cells from blood. The receptor source for this set is a man younger than 45 with type 1 diabetes.

This clone was seen only a few times. The rearrangement joins TRBV9 to TRBJ1-6; D uncertain. V lost 4 bases and J lost 4, with 12 bases in between. CDR1 and CDR2 (germline): SGDLS, YYNGEE. This CDR3 is 15 amino acids long. The CDR3 nucleotides are TGTGCCAGCAGCCCTCGGGCTGCATATAATTCACCCCTCCACTTT. As protein: CASSPRAAYNSPLHF. The full variable domain, its missing parts supplied by reference TRBV9 and TRBJ1-6, is DSGVTQTPKHLITATGQRVTLRCSPRSGDLSVYWYQQSLDQGLQFLIQYYNGEERAKGNILERFSAQQFPDLHSELNLSSLELGDSALYFCASSPRAAYNSPLHFGNGTRLTVT.

J is TRBJ1-2 and V is TRBV10-3; TRBD1 matches 9 bases. After removal of 2 bases from V and 4 bases from J, the junction contained 8 bases not matched to a gene. Germline values: CDR1 ENHRY, CDR2 SYGVKD. This CDR3 region has 16 residues. DNA for the CDR3: TGTGCCATCAGTGAGCTTCCCGGGACAGGGTCCTATGGCTACACCTTC. This sequence encodes CAISELPGTGSYGYTF.

This clone is a singleton in its sample. The rearrangement uses TRBV5-1 and TRBJ1-4, with D unclear. This CDR3 contains 12 residues. Germline V CDR1 and CDR2: SGHRS, YFSETQ. The V end lost 0 bases, the J end lost 7 bases, and 4 bases lay between the germline ends. This CDR3 is CASSLVGEKLFF. The CDR3 region has the DNA TGCGCCAGCAGCTTGGTTGGTGAAAAACTGTTTTTT.

The chain is built from TRBV7-9 and TRBJ1-1; a possible D gene is TRBD1 (5 bases). The CDR3 consists of 15 residues. V lost 5 bases, J lost 4 bases, and 17 bases lay in between. The V gene's germline CDR1 is SEHNR and CDR2 FQNEAQ (reference sequence). The CDR3 sequence is CASSPHSGSGTEAFF. In DNA form, the CDR3 reads TGTGCCAGCAGCCCCCACTCAGGGTCTGGCACTGAAGCTTTCTTT.

This clone was seen more than once but under ten times. The V and J genes are TRBV7-6 and TRBJ2-1, with 7 nucleotides matching TRBD1. The J segment lost 0 bases and the V segment lost 5 bases, leaving 4 bases of the junction unmatched. CDR3 length: 15 residues. The germline gives CDR1 SGHVS, CDR2 FNYEAQ. The DNA for the CDR3 is TGTGCCAGCAGCCGTTCAGGGGGCTCCTACAATGAGCAGTTCTTC. It translates to CASSRSGGSYNEQFF. The whole variable domain, remainder taken from reference TRBV7-6 and TRBJ2-1, is GAGVSQSPRYKVTKRGQDVALRCDPISGHVSLYWYRQALGQGPEFLTYFNYEAQQDKSGLPNDRFSAERPEGSISTLTIQRTEQRDSAMYRCASSRSGGSYNEQFFGPGTRLTVL.

This clone was counted between two and nine times. The CDR3 reads CASSLMTGGLSYNEQFF. The CDR3, as DNA: TGTGCCAGCAGCCTAATGACAGGGGGGCTCTCCTACAATGAGCAGTTCTTC. The chain joins TRBV13 to TRBJ2-1; 9 nucleotides align to TRBD1. Germline V gene data show CDR1 as PRHDT and CDR2 as FYEKMQ (reference sequence). The ends lost 5 bases at V and 0 bases at J; junction bases unmatched: 8. The CDR3 covers 17 residues.

The CDR3 coding sequence is TGTGCCAGCAGCACCCGACCCGGGGGCACTGAAGCTTTCTTT. Encoded protein: CASSTRPGGTEAFF. The V and J genes are TRBV13 and TRBJ1-1, with TRBD1 as a possible D gene (5 bases). V gave up 5 bases and J gave up 4 bases, with 14 bases separating them. CDR3 length equals 14 residues. Germline V lookup: CDR1 PRHDT, CDR2 FYEKMQ (reference sequence).

In its sample, this clone was seen a few times. The rearrangement links TRBV9 to TRBJ2-1; TRBD1 agrees at 7 bases. CDR3 length: 14 residues. J lost 6 bases, V lost 3 bases, and 6 bases had no gene match. Per germline, CDR1 SGDLS and CDR2 YYNGEE. CDR3 DNA sequence: TGTGCCAGCAGCGCCTTAACAGGGGTCAATGAGCAGTTCTTC. Its translation is CASSALTGVNEQFF.

The chain has TRBV19 and TRBJ2-1; tentative D call: TRBD1 (5 bases). Looked up from germline, CDR1 is LNHDA and CDR2 is SQIVND (reference sequence). The CDR3 runs 16 residues. V was pared by 6 bases and J by 2 bases, with 17 bases between. CDR3: CASSPRNRSPYNEQFF. CDR3 nucleotide sequence: TGTGCCAGTAGCCCAAGGAACAGGTCCCCCTACAATGAGCAGTTCTTC.

The sample holds a few counts of this clone. The chain carries TRBV11-2 and TRBJ1-4, with D uncertain. The germline V gene encodes CDR1 SGHAT and CDR2 FQNNGV. This CDR3 has 15 residues. The V and J ends lost 4 bases and 13 bases respectively, with 22 bases between them. The CDR3 loop reads CASSSPWAAGYRLFF. DNA of the CDR3: TGTGCCAGCAGCTCCCCTTGGGCGGCCGGGTATCGACTGTTTTTT.

In its sample, this clone was seen a few times. V usage is TRBV6-5 and J usage is TRBJ2-3; 8 bases line up with TRBD2. V shed 8 bases, J shed 3 bases, and the junction held 10 bases outside the gene matches. The germline gives CDR1 MNHEY, CDR2 SVGAGI. This CDR3 spans 15 amino acids. CDR3: CASSFTSGSTDTQYF. The DNA of the CDR3 is TGTGCCAGCTCATTTACTAGCGGATCGACAGATACGCAGTATTTT.

This clone showed up many times. The rearrangement joins TRBV28 to TRBJ2-5; D tentatively fits TRBD1 or TRBD2 (5 bases each). The V and J ends lost 7 bases and 4 bases respectively, with 13 bases between them. Germline V gives CDR1 MDHEN, CDR2 SYDVKM. This CDR3 region has 13 residues. The CDR3 DNA sequence: TGTGCCAGCAACCACGGGGACCCAGAGACCCAGTACTTC. This codes for CASNHGDPETQYF.

This clone was found once. The chain employs TRBV11-2 and TRBJ2-1; 8 bases line up with TRBD2. V lost 5 bases and J lost 4; bases outside the gene matches: 13. The CDR3 extends over 17 amino acids. From germline, CDR1 is SGHAT and CDR2 FQNNGV. CDR3: CASSLTSGGAVYNEQFF. The CDR3 region has the DNA TGTGCCAGCAGCCTCACTAGCGGAGGGGCAGTTTACAATGAGCAGTTCTTC.

In its sample, this clone was seen a few times. The chain employs TRBV19 and TRBJ1-2; D gene ambiguous. Trimming took 0 bases from V and 8 from J, leaving 13 bases between them. Germline CDR1 and CDR2: LNHDA and SQIVND (reference sequence). This CDR3 has 14 amino acids. Written as DNA, the CDR3 is TGTGCCAGTAGTATAGAAGTTACAGTTAAAGGCTACACCTTC. Translating gives CASSIEVTVKGYTF.

V gene TRBV4-2 combines with J gene TRBJ1-2; no firm D call. From germline, CDR1 is LGHNA and CDR2 YNFKEQ. The V and J ends lost 4 bases and 4 bases respectively, with 16 bases between them. This CDR3 contains 15 residues. The CDR3 nucleotides read TGTGCCAGCAGCCCGCTGGGGTTCACCCCCTATGGCTACACCTTC. Translation gives CASSPLGFTPYGYTF.

This rearrangement joins TRBV11-2 to TRBJ1-3; weak D call: TRBD1 (5 bases). Per the germline V gene, CDR1 is SGHAT and CDR2 is FQNNGV. V lost 5 bases and J lost 1, with 12 bases in between. This CDR3 has 15 amino acids. The CDR3 loop is CASSNRQTSGNTIYF. The CDR3 DNA reads as TGTGCCAGCAGCAACAGACAGACTTCTGGAAACACCATATATTTT.

In its sample, this clone was seen a few times. The chain recombines TRBV9 with TRBJ2-7; 11 bases are shared with TRBD2. J was trimmed by 0 bases and V by 4 bases; bases with no gene match: 6. The germline CDR1 and CDR2 sequences are SGDLS and YYNGEE. The CDR3 consists of 16 residues. The CDR3, as DNA: TGTGCCAGCAGCCCCGGGACTAGCGGTTACTCCTACGAGCAGTACTTC. Translated, it gives CASSPGTSGYSYEQYF.

This chain joins TRBV11-2 and TRBJ1-2; 9 bases match TRBD1. The germline V gene encodes CDR1 SGHAT and CDR2 FQNNGV. V trimming: 2 bases; J trimming: 2 bases; junction bases outside the gene matches: 3. The CDR3 has 15 residues. CDR3 DNA sequence: TGTGCCAGCAGCTTATGGGACAGGGTGAACTATGGCTACACCTTC. This sequence encodes CASSLWDRVNYGYTF.

The table lists this clone with a few counts. The chain links TRBV7-8 to TRBJ1-1; D not resolved. Per germline, CDR1 SGHVS and CDR2 FQNEAQ. This CDR3 region has 13 residues. The ends were cut back, 2 bases at V and 4 bases at J, with 8 bases in the middle. CDR3 in amino acids: CASSLTGSTEAFF. CDR3 in DNA: TGTGCCAGCAGCTTAACGGGGAGCACTGAAGCTTTCTTT.

CDR3 DNA sequence: TGCGCCAGCAGAGGATCCGGGACACGGATCAATGAGCAGTTCTTC. Protein product: CASRGSGTRINEQFF. The chain carries TRBV5-1 and TRBJ2-1; D may be TRBD1 (6 bases). Looked up from germline, CDR1 is SGHRS and CDR2 is YFSETQ. V shed 5 bases and J shed 6 bases, with 18 bases lying between them. This CDR3 is 15 amino acids long.

The chain couples TRBV6-5 to TRBJ1-5; D might be TRBD1 (6 bases). Germline CDR1 is MNHEY and CDR2 is SVGAGI. The CDR3 covers 15 residues. V lost 4 bases and J lost 1, with 11 bases in between. As DNA, the CDR3 is TGTGCCAGCAGTTTCAGACAGGAAAGCAATCAGCCCCAGCATTTT. The encoded protein is CASSFRQESNQPQHF.

The chain couples TRBV7-9 to TRBJ2-2, with 7 bases lining up with TRBD2. The CDR3 totals 14 residues. V was clipped by 6 bases and J by 6 bases; unmatched bases: 7. The germline gives CDR1 SEHNR, CDR2 FQNEAQ (reference sequence). The CDR3 here is CASRLIAGSGELFF. The CDR3 coding sequence is TGTGCCAGCAGACTAATAGCGGGTTCCGGGGAGCTGTTTTTT.

The chain uses TRBV6-1 and TRBJ1-5; D may be TRBD1 (5 bases). Per germline, CDR1 MNHNS and CDR2 SASEGT. V lost 8 bases to trimming and J lost 0 bases, with 8 bases between them. The CDR3 loop spans 13 amino acids. The CDR3 bases are TGTGCCAGCCGGGGGAATAGCAATCAGCCCCAGCATTTT. Translating gives CASRGNSNQPQHF.

J is TRBJ1-3 and V is TRBV4-2; 9 positions match TRBD1. V lost 4 bases, J lost 2 bases, and 3 bases stayed unmatched. The CDR3 runs 15 residues. Germline V gene sequence: CDR1 LGHNA, CDR2 YNFKEQ. CDR3 sequence reads: CASSLDRGAGNTIYF. The CDR3 bases are TGTGCCAGCAGCCTCGACAGGGGGGCTGGAAACACCATATATTTT.

This clone was seen more than once but under ten times. The rearrangement joins TRBV5-4 to TRBJ2-3; possibly TRBD1 for D (5 bases). CDR1 and CDR2 (germline): SGHNT, YYREEE (reference sequence). CDR3 length: 13 amino acids. Trimming stripped 1 base from V and 4 bases from J, with 7 bases between. The chain's CDR3 is CASSLLGADTQYF. CDR3 coding DNA: TGTGCCAGCAGCTTGTTAGGGGCAGATACGCAGTATTTT. The full variable domain, rest sourced from reference TRBV5-4 and TRBJ2-3, is ETGVTQSPTHLIKTRGQQVTLRCSSQSGHNTVSWYQQALGQGPQFIFQYYREEENGRGNFPPRFSGLQFPNYSSELNVNALELDDSALYLCASSLLGADTQYFGPGTRLTVL.

This rearrangement joins TRBV9 to TRBJ2-1, with D unclear. Trimming removed 0 bases at V and 0 bases at J, with 10 bases between. Germline V lookup: CDR1 SGDLS, CDR2 YYNGEE. The CDR3 runs 16 residues. The DNA of the CDR3 is TGTGCCAGCAGCGTAGCGAGCCAAAGCTCCTACAATGAGCAGTTCTTC. Protein: CASSVASQSSYNEQFF.

There are a few counts of this clone. This rearrangement joins TRBV27 to TRBJ2-5; no clear D. The CDR3 covers 13 residues. The germline V gene has CDR1 MNHEY and CDR2 SMNVEV (reference sequence). V dropped 5 bases and J dropped 5 bases, with 12 bases sitting between them. As DNA, the CDR3 is TGTGCCAGCAGTAGGGAACCAAGGGAGACCCAGTACTTC. This translates into CASSREPRETQYF.

The V call is TRBV5-1, the J call TRBJ2-1, with TRBD2 matching over 11 bases. Germline CDR1 is SGHRS and CDR2 is YFSETQ. V trimming: 0 bases; J trimming: 4 bases; junction bases outside the gene matches: 6. This CDR3 region has 17 residues. CDR3 DNA: TGCGCCAGCAGCTTGGAGGGGGGACTAGCGGCTTACAATGAGCAGTTCTTC. Translating it yields CASSLEGGLAAYNEQFF.

The chain couples TRBV7-2 to TRBJ2-6; D ambiguous. CDR3 size: 15 residues. Per germline, CDR1 SGHTA and CDR2 FQGNSA. V shed 3 bases and J shed 3 bases, with 9 bases lying between them. The CDR3 reads CASSFRGLGANVLTF. The CDR3 coding sequence is TGTGCCAGCAGCTTCCGTGGCCTTGGGGCCAACGTCCTGACTTTC.